These 7 T cell receptor beta chains share one sample of origin, sequenced in a study of cytomegalovirus exposure and HLA in healthy donors. Sequenced by immunoSEQ multiplex PCR; TCRdb stores in-frame clones only, minus some. This sample has roughly 90,000 clones, with around 84% found just once. Input material: PBMCs. The source is a man in his late teens or twenties in good health and CMV-seropositive.

The chain carries TRBV7-9 and TRBJ2-3; 9 bases line up with TRBD2. Germline CDR1 and CDR2: SEHNR and FQNEAQ (reference sequence). The CDR3 loop spans 17 amino acids. CDR3 sequence reads: CATEAGVSGRIEDTQYF. For the CDR3, the DNA is TGTGCTACGGAAGCGGGGGTGAGCGGGAGGATCGAAGATACGCAGTATTTT.

The chain joins TRBV29-1 to TRBJ1-1; TRBD1 matches 7 bases. The V and J ends lost 6 bases and 4 bases, in that order; junction bases with no gene match: 8. This CDR3 spans 13 amino acids. CDR1 and CDR2 (germline): SQVTM, ANQGSEA. The CDR3 bases are TGCAGCGTGAGACAGGGTTGGAGCACTGAAGCTTTCTTT. It encodes CSVRQGWSTEAFF.

This clone came up a few times. This chain joins TRBV27 and TRBJ2-7; TRBD1 is a possible D gene (6 bases). Germline lookup yields CDR1 MNHEY and CDR2 SMNVEV (reference sequence). The CDR3 is made up of 10 amino acids. The ends were cut back, 8 bases at V and 7 bases at J, with 9 bases in the middle. This CDR3 is CASGDREQYV. The CDR3, as DNA: TGTGCCAGCGGAGACAGGGAGCAGTACGTC.

The CDR3 sequence: CASSLSLSGQGDEKLFF. The CDR3 DNA reads as TGTGCCAGCAGCTTAAGTCTTTCGGGACAGGGGGATGAAAAACTGTTTTTT. The chain couples TRBV11-2 to TRBJ1-4; TRBD1 agrees at 11 bases. The CDR3 is 17 residues long. The V gene's germline CDR1 is SGHAT and CDR2 FQNNGV. Trimming took 2 bases from V and 6 from J; bases not matched to a gene: 8.

The chain joins TRBV9 to TRBJ2-1; TRBD1 agrees at 7 bases. The germline CDR1 and CDR2 sequences are SGDLS and YYNGEE. The V and J ends lost 3 bases and 5 bases, in that order; junction bases with no gene match: 17. The CDR3 runs to 18 residues. The CDR3 loop reads CASSGWGRGGDEDNEQFF. The CDR3 DNA follows: TGTGCCAGCAGCGGATGGGGGAGAGGGGGCGACGAGGACAATGAGCAGTTCTTC.

The J gene is TRBJ1-2, the V gene TRBV6-6; a weak D match, TRBD1 (5 bases). Germline assignment: CDR1 MNHNY and CDR2 SVGAGI (reference sequence). The CDR3 contains 13 residues. V gave up 3 bases and J gave up 3 bases, with 8 bases separating them. DNA for the CDR3: TGTGCCAGCAGTTATATAGGGGACTATGGCTACACCTTC. As protein: CASSYIGDYGYTF.

The chain combines TRBV28 with TRBJ2-1; D is ambiguous. The CDR3 loop spans 14 amino acids. V dropped 6 bases and J dropped 10 bases, with 19 bases sitting between them. CDR1 and CDR2 (germline): MDHEN, SYDVKM. This chain's CDR3 is CASRPGLLTSEQFF. The CDR3 nucleotides are TGTGCCAGCAGGCCCGGGTTACTTACTTCCGAGCAGTTCTTC.